This T cell receptor beta chain was found in a study of CD8 T cells in Susac syndrome (dated by TCRdb to the late 2010s). Describing the broader study: Whether CD8+ T cell activation and differentiation in Susac syndrome was antigen driven was tested using repertoire sequencing. CD8+ T cell repertoire clonality was compared between some 12 healthy donors, roughly 14 Susac syndrome patients and around 15 multiple sclerosis patients. The full study reports these points: The study acknowledged that relatively few individuals were included in the TCR sequencing and HLA analysis.

The CDR3 spans 19 residues, from the cysteine through the phenylalanine. The kept DNA is CDR3 alone, 57 bases in frame from the first base. CDR1 and CDR2 were assigned from the germline V gene (reference sequence) as DFQATT and SNEGSKA. Relative to germline, V is 6 bases shorter and J is 0 bases shorter, with 28 bases between their ends. Peripheral blood CD8+ and CD4+ T cells from healthy donors, Susac syndrome patients and multiple sclerosis patients were profiled using high-throughput TCR beta sequencing. The multiple sclerosis controls were treatment-naive patients whose relapsing-remitting disease, either stable or active, fulfilled the revised McDonald criteria. Bulk CD8+ and CD4+ T cells were purified magnetically by negative isolation, whereas CD8+ TEMRA cells were enriched by FACS. Blood was collected in EDTA tubes and processed within 24 hours, with PBMCs isolated through density gradient centrifugation. PBMCs intended for TCR sequencing were cryopreserved in liquid nitrogen and thawed later in a water bath at 37 degrees C. The sorted or isolated CD4+, CD8+ and CD8+ TEMRA cells had a purity of 90% or higher.

Comments on this clonotype: The clone's antigen remains unknown. No qualities accompany the bases; no much larger clone lies one base away.

RNA was extracted using the RNeasy kit, and about 0.5 to 1 ug of the RNA was reverse transcribed with random hexamers. TCR beta CDR3 regions were amplified with the immunoSEQ multiplex PCR assay covering 54 Vbeta and 13 Jbeta segments. PCR amplification bias was corrected using a synthetic template baseline for primer optimization and computational correction. The authors processed their data as follows. Reads were assigned to V, D and J genes according to IMGT and analyzed in immunoSEQ Analyzer, with only productive sequences retained. Clonality was calculated as one minus the Shannon entropy normalized by log2 of the number of productive unique sequences. For each patient and control, public and private clones were evaluated within the 100 most prevalent clones. A clone was defined as Susac-specific if it was absent from the healthy and MS cohorts, from roughly 1,000 published viral clones and from other ImmuneACCESS disease sequences. Through fastp at Q25 and MiXCR, TCRdb rebuilt clones from the public reads, retaining in-frame beta chains. Each CDR3 protein gets just one entry, which takes the most common genes and DNA from the rows behind it. The V and J calls reflect TCRdb's pipeline rather than the authors' work. Here the sample has roughly 200,000 distinct CDR3 sequences; roughly 95% occur a single time. Jointly, the top ten make up less than 0.2% of the sample.

The sequencing input was CD8+ T cells from PBMCs. The V gene is TRBV20-1 and the J gene is TRBJ2-3; the D gene assignment is perhaps TRBD1 or TRBD2, with each matching 7 bases. The TCR was taken from a human donor with multiple sclerosis. DNA sequence: TGCAGTGCACCCAAGCCCCAGGGGGGGACCGATAGAAGCACAGATACGCAGTATTTT. It codes for CSAPKPQGGTDRSTDTQYF.